This T cell receptor beta chain was identified in a study of T cells after yellow fever vaccination. With 5 bases removed from V and 3 bases from J, the gap between germline ends came to 17 bases. This CDR3 region has 15 residues. Germline CDR1 and CDR2: SGHTA and FQGNSA. The study made its TCR cDNA through 5'RACE template switching. That step introduced a universal primer site along with UMIs. TCRdb used MiXCR to reprocess the 5' RACE reads, holding one entry per CDR3 protein. The repertoire consists of approximately 90,000 distinct CDR3 sequences, with 13% occurring once and the leading ten covering around 23%. Study findings and constraints: In post-booster samples, most primary-vaccination clones reappeared (just under 97% CD4, roughly 90% CD8). Abundant clonotypes from the bulk population could have been carried over as contaminants into FACS-sorted repertoires. A faster peak, day 5 versus 15, was reached by the weaker secondary response.

The chain employs TRBV7-2 and TRBJ2-7, with TRBD1 as a possible D gene (7 bases). Sequencing was performed on CD8+ T cells not binding an NS4B(214-222) dextramer, sorted from PBMCs, taken around 3 weeks after the first yellow fever vaccination. This sequence originates from a man younger than 35 who received the YFV17D yellow fever vaccine. The CDR3 reads CASSPEAGGLYEQYF. The CDR3 nucleotides read TGTGCCAGCAGCCCAGAGGCAGGGGGACTCTACGAGCAGTACTTC.